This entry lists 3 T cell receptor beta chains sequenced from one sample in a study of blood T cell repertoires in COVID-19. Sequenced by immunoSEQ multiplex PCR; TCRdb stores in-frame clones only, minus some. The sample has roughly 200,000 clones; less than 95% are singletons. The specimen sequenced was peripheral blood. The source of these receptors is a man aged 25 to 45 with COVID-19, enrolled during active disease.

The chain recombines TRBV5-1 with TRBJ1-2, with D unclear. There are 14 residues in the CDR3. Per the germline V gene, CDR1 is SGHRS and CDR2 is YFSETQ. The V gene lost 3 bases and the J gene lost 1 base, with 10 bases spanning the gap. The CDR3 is CASSSPGFNYGYTF. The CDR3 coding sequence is TGCGCCAGCAGCTCGCCGGGGTTTAACTATGGCTACACCTTC. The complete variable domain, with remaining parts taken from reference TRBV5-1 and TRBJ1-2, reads KAGVTQTPRYLIKTRGQQVTLSCSPISGHRSVSWYQQTPGQGLQFLFEYFSETQRNKGNFPGRFSGRQFSNSRSEMNVSTLELGDSALYLCASSSPGFNYGYTFGSGTRLTVV.

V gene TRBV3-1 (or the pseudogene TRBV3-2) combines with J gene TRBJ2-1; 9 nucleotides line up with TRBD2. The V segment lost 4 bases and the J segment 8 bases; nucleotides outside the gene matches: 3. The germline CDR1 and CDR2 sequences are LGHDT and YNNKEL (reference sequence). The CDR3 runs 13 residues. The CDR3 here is CASSPSGADEQFF. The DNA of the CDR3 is TGTGCCAGCAGCCCTAGCGGGGCCGATGAGCAGTTCTTC.

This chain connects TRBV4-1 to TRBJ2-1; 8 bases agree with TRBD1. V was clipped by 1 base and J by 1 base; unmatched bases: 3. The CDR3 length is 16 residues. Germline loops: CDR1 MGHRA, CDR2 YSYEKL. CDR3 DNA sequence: TGCGCCAGCAGCCAAGCCGGGACAGGTTCCTACAATGAGCAGTTCTTC. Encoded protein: CASSQAGTGSYNEQFF.